This entry lists 8 T cell receptor beta chains sequenced from one sample in a study of identical twins (dated by TCRdb to between 2015 and 2016). Receptor libraries were prepared by 5' RACE. TCRdb lists the instrument as Illumina HiSeq 2000. Through fastp at Q25 and MiXCR, TCRdb rebuilt clones from the public reads, retaining in-frame beta chains. CDR3 protein sequences are deduplicated, and each keeps its most common genes and DNA. Here the sample has hundreds of thousands of distinct CDR3 sequences; 9% to 15% occur a single time. The ten largest clones represent 7.2% of the sample. This sample also belongs to another study, concerning yellow fever vaccine responses in identical twins.

The sample was CD8+ T cells sorted from blood. The receptors come from a young woman in good health.

The CDR3 nucleotides read TGTGCCAGCAGACCAGACAGGGCCAGCACAGATACGCAGTATTTT. Residues: CASRPDRASTDTQYF. This sequence joins TRBV12-3 or TRBV12-4 and TRBJ2-3; 7 positions match TRBD1. J was trimmed by 0 bases and V by 6 bases; bases with no gene match: 6. CDR3 length: 15 amino acids.

The genes are TRBV12-3 or TRBV12-4 and TRBJ2-1, with 8 bases matching TRBD1. After removal of 7 bases from V and 4 bases from J, the junction contained 9 bases not matched to a gene. The CDR3 has 15 amino acids. The CDR3 nucleotides read TGTGCCAGCATTCCAGACAGGGGCTTGTACAATGAGCAGTTCTTC. Translation: CASIPDRGLYNEQFF.

This sequence joins TRBV20-1 and TRBJ2-1; the match to TRBD2 covers 11 bases. The germline V gene has CDR1 DFQATT and CDR2 SNEGSKA (reference sequence). The V and J ends lost 0 bases and 7 bases, in that order; junction bases with no gene match: 8. This CDR3 contains 16 residues. The CDR3 nucleotides are TGCAGTGCTAGAGAGGGGGGGGGACTAGCGGAGAATGAGCAGTTCTTC. This gives the protein CSAREGGGLAENEQFF.

The chain combines TRBV3-1 with TRBJ2-1, with D perhaps TRBD2 (6 bases). This CDR3 is built from 13 residues. V shed 0 bases and J shed 8 bases, with 8 bases lying between them. Germline V lookup: CDR1 LGHDT, CDR2 YNNKEL (reference sequence). CDR3 protein: CASSQDRRDEQFF. The CDR3 coding sequence is TGTGCCAGCAGCCAAGATAGGAGGGATGAGCAGTTCTTC.

This clonotype was counted at least ten times. The chain is built from TRBV5-1 and TRBJ2-1; 8 bases are shared with TRBD2. Germline V gene lookup returns CDR1 SGHRS and CDR2 YFSETQ. This CDR3 is built from 15 residues. The J segment lost 7 bases and the V segment lost 7 bases, leaving 13 bases of the junction unmatched. The chain's CDR3 is CASSISGKSPNEQFF. For the CDR3, the DNA is TGCGCCAGCTCCATTAGCGGGAAGTCCCCTAATGAGCAGTTCTTC.

This clonotype turned up a few times. J is TRBJ1-4 and V is TRBV24-1, with 8 bases fitting TRBD1. This CDR3 is built from 14 residues. Looked up from germline, CDR1 is KGHDR and CDR2 is SFDVKD. The V and J ends lost 6 bases and 4 bases, in that order; junction bases with no gene match: 3. The CDR3: CATSPGQDNEKLFF. As DNA, the CDR3 is TGTGCCACCAGTCCGGGACAGGATAATGAAAAACTGTTTTTT.

This clonotype was counted ten times or more. The chain employs TRBV10-3 and TRBJ2-1; 7 nucleotides agree with TRBD1. Germline V lookup: CDR1 ENHRY, CDR2 SYGVKD. The J segment lost 6 bases and the V segment lost 4 bases, leaving 0 bases of the junction unmatched. The CDR3 has 12 residues. The CDR3 sequence is CAISGQGNEQFF. Here the CDR3 DNA reads TGTGCCATCAGTGGACAGGGCAATGAGCAGTTCTTC.

This clonotype was seen only a few times. CDR3 in amino acids: CASSTTSGATGELFF. The CDR3 bases are TGTGCCAGCAGCACCACTAGCGGGGCTACCGGGGAGCTGTTTTTT. The chain joins TRBV7-9 to TRBJ2-2, with TRBD2 matching 10 bases. The germline CDR1 and CDR2 sequences are SEHNR and FQNEAQ (reference sequence). The trim removed 5 bases at V and 5 bases at J, leaving 5 bases unmatched. The CDR3 totals 15 residues.